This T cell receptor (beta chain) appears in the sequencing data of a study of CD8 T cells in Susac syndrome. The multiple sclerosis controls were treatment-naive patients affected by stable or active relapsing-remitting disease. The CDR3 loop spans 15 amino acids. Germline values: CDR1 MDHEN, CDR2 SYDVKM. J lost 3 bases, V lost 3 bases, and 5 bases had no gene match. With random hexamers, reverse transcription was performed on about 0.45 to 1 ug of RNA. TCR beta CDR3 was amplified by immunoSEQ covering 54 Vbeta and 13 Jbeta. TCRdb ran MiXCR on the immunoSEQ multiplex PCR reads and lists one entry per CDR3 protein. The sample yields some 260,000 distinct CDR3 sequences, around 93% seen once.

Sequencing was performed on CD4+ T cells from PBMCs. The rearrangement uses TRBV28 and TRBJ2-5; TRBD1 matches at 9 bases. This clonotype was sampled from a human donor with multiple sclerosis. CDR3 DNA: TGTGCCAGCAGTTTGACAGGGGGTTGGGAAGAGACCCAGTACTTC. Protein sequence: CASSLTGGWEETQYF. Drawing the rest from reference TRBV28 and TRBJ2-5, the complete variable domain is DVKVTQSSRYLVKRTGEKVFLECVQDMDHENMFWYRQDPGLGLRLIYFSYDVKMKEKGDIPEGYSVSREKKERFSLILESASTNQTSMYLCASSLTGGWEETQYFGPGTRLLVL.